The 11 T cell receptor beta chains presented below share a single source sample, sequenced in a study of blood T cell repertoires in COVID-19. Only in-frame clones appear in the TCRdb table, and some are missing; sequencing was by immunoSEQ multiplex PCR. The table includes around 33,000 clones, 80% to 95% detected once. Sequenced input: peripheral blood. These TCRs come from an elderly man with acute or convalescent COVID-19.

This chain uses TRBV30 with TRBJ1-2, with D unresolved. Trimming pared 7 bases from V and 4 bases from J, leaving 16 bases between. The CDR3 totals 13 residues. CDR1 is GTSNPN and CDR2 is SVGIG in the germline V gene (reference sequence). CDR3 DNA sequence: TGTGCCTCCCAGCAGCAGGCCTCCTATGGCTACACCTTC. Translation gives CASQQQASYGYTF.

This clone is deemed large. CDR3 nucleotides: TGCGCCAGCAGCCAGGACTCACTCGAGCAGTACTTC. Residues: CASSQDSLEQYF. The J gene is TRBJ2-7, the V gene TRBV10-1; a weak D match, TRBD2 (5 bases). Germline V CDR1 and CDR2: WNHNN, SYGVQD (reference sequence). V was shortened by 6 bases and J by 6 bases, with 12 bases between the two germline ends. This CDR3 is 12 amino acids long.

The chain joins TRBV7-8 to TRBJ2-5, with D hard to call. From germline, CDR1 is SGHVS and CDR2 FQNEAQ. The length of the CDR3 is 13 residues. Trimming took off 3 bases at V and 2 bases at J, with 7 bases between the two ends. The CDR3 DNA reads as TGTGCCAGCAGCTTGGCCAGTCAAGAGACCCAGTACTTC. Translated, it gives CASSLASQETQYF.

The J gene is TRBJ1-3, the V gene TRBV3-1 (or the pseudogene TRBV3-2); D not resolved. The CDR3 runs 13 residues. Between the trimmed V and J ends, which lost 6 bases and 0 bases, there was a span of 6 bases. The germline gives CDR1 LGHDT, CDR2 YNNKEL (reference sequence). The CDR3 loop reads CASRRSSGNTIYF. The CDR3, as DNA: TGTGCCAGCAGACGGAGCTCTGGAAACACCATATATTTT.

The chain has TRBV5-4 and TRBJ2-5, with D possibly being TRBD1 (6 bases). The CDR3 is made up of 14 amino acids. Trimming took 5 bases from V and 4 from J, leaving 15 bases between them. The germline V gene has CDR1 SGHNT and CDR2 YYREEE (reference sequence). Written as DNA, the CDR3 is TGTGCCAGCAGAGAAACTTTAGGGGGAGAGACCCAGTACTTC. This codes for CASRETLGGETQYF.

The chain links TRBV28 to TRBJ1-6; possible D gene TRBD1, 6 bases. The CDR3 covers 17 residues. Germline V gene lookup returns CDR1 MDHEN and CDR2 SYDVKM. Trimming cost V 5 bases and J 4 bases, with 18 bases left between them. CDR3 amino acids: CASSPFRDTSYNSPLHF. The DNA for the CDR3 is TGTGCCAGCAGTCCGTTTCGGGACACGAGTTATAATTCACCCCTCCACTTT.

This chain links TRBV5-1 with TRBJ2-3; 10 bases align to TRBD2. Germline CDR1 and CDR2: SGHRS and YFSETQ. Germline trimming cut 4 bases from V and 3 bases from J; bases unmatched to any gene: 5. This CDR3 contains 15 residues. The CDR3, as DNA: TGCGCCAGCAGCCCCTTACTAGCGGGGACAGATACGCAGTATTTT. It codes for CASSPLLAGTDTQYF.

The chain has TRBV7-9 and TRBJ1-4; the D gene is possibly TRBD1 (5 bases). The CDR3 loop spans 13 amino acids. Germline loops: CDR1 SEHNR, CDR2 FQNEAQ (reference sequence). V lost 2 bases and J lost 7, with 8 bases in between. CDR3 nucleotide sequence: TGTGCCAGCAGCTTATACGGGGGTGAAAAACTGTTTTTT. Protein product: CASSLYGGEKLFF. Complete variable domain (other parts from reference TRBV7-9 and TRBJ1-4): DTGVSQNPRHKITKRGQNVTFRCDPISEHNRLYWYRQTLGQGPEFLTYFQNEAQLEKSRLLSDRFSAERPKGSFSTLEIQRTEQGDSAMYLCASSLYGGEKLFFGSGTQLSVL.

This clone is a singleton in its sample. This sequence joins TRBV19 and TRBJ1-5; a possible D gene is TRBD1 (5 bases). The germline V gene has CDR1 LNHDA and CDR2 SQIVND (reference sequence). The CDR3 consists of 13 residues. V was pared by 7 bases and J by 3 bases, with 10 bases between. The CDR3 nucleotides are TGTGCCAGTAACGGGGGAGACAATCAGCCCCAGCATTTT. Its translation: CASNGGDNQPQHF.

The chain is built from TRBV5-4 and TRBJ1-3, with TRBD1 as a possible D gene (5 bases). CDR1 and CDR2 (germline): SGHNT, YYREEE (reference sequence). This CDR3 is 15 amino acids long. The V end lost 3 bases, the J end lost 0 bases, and 10 bases lay between the germline ends. The CDR3 reads CASSSGAYSGNTIYF. In DNA, the CDR3 is TGTGCCAGCAGCTCTGGGGCCTACTCTGGAAACACCATATATTTT.

The genes are TRBV3-1 (or the pseudogene TRBV3-2) and TRBJ1-4, with TRBD1 matching 12 bases. The V and J ends lost 4 bases and 3 bases, in that order; junction bases with no gene match: 6. The CDR3 is made up of 17 amino acids. The germline V gene encodes CDR1 LGHDT and CDR2 YNNKEL (reference sequence). The CDR3 sequence: CASSPLGQGAANEKLFF. In DNA, the CDR3 is TGTGCCAGCAGCCCCCTGGGACAGGGGGCAGCTAATGAAAAACTGTTTTTT.